The 4 T cell receptor beta chains below come from one sample, sequenced in a study of metastatic and nonmetastatic thyroid tumors. Each patient came to thyroid surgery without any prior treatment (of any kind). MiXCR reprocessed the PCR reads for TCRdb. The sample contains approximately 40,000 clones, roughly 10% of which appear only once. Sample: blood. These receptors all come from a female donor with papillary thyroid cancer or a benign thyroid nodule (not recorded which). Some clones in this sample may be carry-over from other donors' samples.

This clone was observed many times. V and J are TRBV4-2 and TRBJ2-1; 10 bases agree with TRBD2. The trim removed 2 bases at V and 3 bases at J, leaving 10 bases unmatched. The CDR3 extends over 18 amino acids. CDR1 and CDR2 from the germline V gene are LGHNA and YNFKEQ. The CDR3 bases are TGTGCCAGCAGCCAAATTGGGGAGCGGGGGGGCATCTACAATGAGCAGTTCTTC. Protein product: CASSQIGERGGIYNEQFF.

This clone showed up many times. The chain uses TRBV20-1 and TRBJ2-7; D might be TRBD1 (5 bases). Germline V lookup: CDR1 DFQATT, CDR2 SNEGSKA (reference sequence). Trimming took off 7 bases at V and 8 bases at J, with 12 bases between the two ends. The CDR3 extends over 10 amino acids. The CDR3 DNA reads as TGCAGTGTTTCCGCAGGGAAGCAGTACTTC. Its translation: CSVSAGKQYF.

This clone was counted ten times or more. The chain combines TRBV6-2 or TRBV6-3 with TRBJ1-5, with D maybe TRBD1 (6 bases). V was shortened by 7 bases and J by 5 bases, with 18 bases between the two germline ends. The CDR3 is 15 amino acids. From germline, CDR1 is MNHEY and CDR2 SVGEGT. CDR3 nucleotides: TGTGCCAGCACCTCCATCGACAGGAGGGATCAGCCCCAGCATTTT. This encodes CASTSIDRRDQPQHF.

The CDR3 is CASSLRTGTDTQYF. The CDR3, as DNA: TGCGCCAGCAGTCTGCGGACCGGCACAGATACGCAGTATTTT. The chain recombines TRBV5-1 with TRBJ2-3; D is unresolved. Germline values: CDR1 SGHRS, CDR2 YFSETQ. Trimming pared 5 bases from V and 1 base from J, leaving 11 bases between. This CDR3 has 14 amino acids.